This entry lists 12 T cell receptor beta chains sequenced from one sample in a study of blood T cell repertoires in COVID-19. The protocol was immunoSEQ multiplex PCR, while the TCRdb copy is restricted to in-frame clones and leaves out a portion. The sample includes a few hundred thousand clones, approximately 77% of them seen just once. Sequencing was done on a sample of peripheral blood. These receptors all stem from a woman aged 18-29 years with acute or convalescent COVID-19.

J is TRBJ2-7 and V is TRBV10-3, with 9 bases that match TRBD1. The junction had 6 bases not matched to a gene; V was cut back by 6 bases and J by 3 bases. Germline V lookup: CDR1 ENHRY, CDR2 SYGVKD. The CDR3 is made up of 14 amino acids. CDR3 sequence reads: CAISPGTGSYEQYF. DNA for the CDR3: TGTGCCATCAGCCCCGGGACAGGGAGCTACGAGCAGTACTTC.

The chain uses TRBV6-5 and TRBJ1-5; 8 nucleotides agree with TRBD1. V dropped 2 bases and J dropped 6; count of bases not matched to a gene: 6. Germline V gene sequence: CDR1 MNHEY, CDR2 SVGAGI. The CDR3 has 15 amino acids. The CDR3 nucleotides are TGTGCCAGCAGTTACGGGACAGGTGATGGTCAGCCCCAGCATTTT. Translating gives CASSYGTGDGQPQHF.

The chain joins TRBV20-1 to TRBJ2-7; D is perhaps TRBD2 (7 bases). CDR1 and CDR2 (germline): DFQATT, SNEGSKA (reference sequence). Trimming stripped 3 bases from V and 4 bases from J, with 19 bases between. The CDR3 has 15 residues. The CDR3 here is CSASGGRGAQYEQYF. The DNA for the CDR3 is TGCAGTGCTAGTGGGGGGAGGGGGGCGCAGTACGAGCAGTACTTC.

The rearrangement uses TRBV6-5 and TRBJ1-5; TRBD1 agrees at 7 bases. Germline V gives CDR1 MNHEY, CDR2 SVGAGI. CDR3 length: 13 residues. The ends lost 6 bases at V and 7 bases at J; junction bases unmatched: 6. CDR3 sequence reads: CASRGQNLQPQHF. The CDR3 nucleotides are TGTGCCAGCAGGGGACAGAACCTACAGCCCCAGCATTTT.

J is TRBJ2-1 and V is TRBV6-5; TRBD2 matches 7 bases. Germline V gene sequence: CDR1 MNHEY, CDR2 SVGAGI. This CDR3 is built from 15 residues. V gave up 3 bases and J gave up 9 bases; unmatched junction bases: 11. The CDR3 nucleotides are TGTGCCAGCAGTTATTCTTCGAGCGGGGCTAGTGAGCAGTTCTTC. Its protein product is CASSYSSSGASEQFF.

The chain has TRBV30 and TRBJ1-6; D uncertain. Germline loops: CDR1 GTSNPN, CDR2 SVGIG (reference sequence). The CDR3 has 14 residues. The germline V and J ends were trimmed by 4 bases and 6 bases, with 13 bases remaining between them. The DNA of the CDR3 is TGTGCCTGGATCGGAAGCGGACCTAATTCACCCCTCCACTTT. Translation gives CAWIGSGPNSPLHF.

The chain is built from TRBV21-1 and TRBJ2-7; the table's D gene call, TRBD1, was not cross checked with the DNA. TRBV21-1 is an annotated pseudogene. The CDR3 totals 13 residues. In DNA form, the CDR3 reads TGTGCCAGCAGGGACAGGGGGCTGTACGAGCAGTACTTC. Translating gives CASRDRGLYEQYF.

V usage is TRBV11-3 and J usage is TRBJ1-6; no clear D. Germline V lookup: CDR1 SGHNT, CDR2 YENEEA. The CDR3 is made up of 13 amino acids. The V end lost 0 bases, the J end lost 9 bases, and 6 bases lay between the germline ends. CDR3 loop: CASSLDLFSPLHF. The CDR3 DNA sequence: TGTGCCAGCAGCTTAGATTTATTTTCACCCCTCCACTTT.

This rearrangement joins TRBV28 to TRBJ1-2; 9 bases are a match to TRBD1. There are 16 residues in the CDR3. V trimming: 6 bases; J trimming: 1 base; junction bases outside the gene matches: 9. The V gene's germline CDR1 is MDHEN and CDR2 SYDVKM. Here the CDR3 DNA reads TGTGCCAGCAGCTCCAAGGGGGGACAGGGTAACTATGGCTACACCTTC. Translated: CASSSKGGQGNYGYTF.

The chain uses TRBV3-1 (or the pseudogene TRBV3-2) and TRBJ1-1; possibly TRBD1 for D (5 bases). V shed 4 bases and J shed 1 base, with 13 bases lying between them. In germline, CDR1 is LGHDT, CDR2 YNNKEL (reference sequence). This CDR3 is built from 15 residues. The CDR3 bases are TGTGCCAGCAGCCGGAAATCGCAGGGGAACACTGAAGCTTTCTTT. Residues: CASSRKSQGNTEAFF.

V gene TRBV6-5 combines with J gene TRBJ1-1, with D unresolved. The CDR3 has 12 residues. CDR1 and CDR2 from the germline V gene are MNHEY and SVGAGI. Between the trimmed V and J ends, which lost 11 bases and 0 bases, there was a span of 10 bases. In DNA, the CDR3 is TGTGCCGCCTTGGGCATGAACACTGAAGCTTTCTTT. This sequence encodes CAALGMNTEAFF.

This clone was picked up a small number of times. The rearrangement uses TRBV6-5 and TRBJ2-1; 11 nucleotides agree with TRBD2. Trimming removed 2 bases from V and 7 bases from J; junction bases left unmatched: 7. Germline V lookup: CDR1 MNHEY, CDR2 SVGAGI. The CDR3 sequence is 16 residues long. Written as DNA, the CDR3 is TGTGCCAGCAGTTACGGTGGGGCTAGCGGGAGGAATGAGCAGTTCTTC. Its protein product is CASSYGGASGRNEQFF.